A selection of T cell receptor beta chains follows, all from one sample in a study of blood T cell repertoires in COVID-19. Repertoires were generated with immunoSEQ multiplex PCR, while TCRdb's copy carries only in-frame clones and drops some. The table records more than 95,000 clones, around three quarters of them present only once. Sequencing input: peripheral blood. The receptors shown here come from a middle-aged man with active or convalescent COVID-19. The CDR3 runs from the conserved cysteine through the conserved F or W. A D gene is named only where the DNA matches it firmly. Some rows have no size entry. The others give once, few or many, or a class for an expanded clone.

J: TRBJ1-6; D: TRBD1; size: few; V: TRBV30; CDR3: CAWSVRFGQGDNSPLHF; DNA: TGTGCCTGGAGTGTACGCTTCGGACAGGGGGATAATTCACCCCTCCACTTT
J: TRBJ2-2; D: .; size: once; V: TRBV28; CDR3: CASSLRGGTGELFF; DNA: TGTGCCAGCAGTTTAAGGGGTGGCACCGGGGAGCTGTTTTTT
J: TRBJ2-2; D: TRBD2; size: .; V: TRBV6-5; CDR3: CASSYDLAGNTGELFF; DNA: TGTGCCAGCAGTTACGATCTAGCGGGGAACACCGGGGAGCTGTTTTTT
J: TRBJ2-5; D: TRBD1; size: .; V: TRBV24-1; CDR3: CATSDLQGGETQYF; DNA: TGTGCCACCAGTGACCTACAGGGGGGCGAGACCCAGTACTTC
J: TRBJ2-7; D: TRBD1; size: .; V: TRBV5-1; CDR3: CASSPGGTGSYEQYF; DNA: TGCGCCAGCAGCCCGGGTGGGACAGGCTCCTACGAGCAGTACTTC
J: TRBJ1-1; D: .; size: .; V: TRBV27; CDR3: CASSLSTGGEAFF; DNA: TGTGCCAGCAGTTTATCGACAGGCGGGGAAGCTTTCTTT
J: TRBJ1-1; D: TRBD1; size: .; V: TRBV5-1; CDR3: CASSPQGQPNTEAFF; DNA: TGCGCCAGCAGCCCCCAGGGACAGCCCAACACTGAAGCTTTCTTT
J: TRBJ2-3; D: TRBD2; size: .; V: TRBV5-1; CDR3: CASSFMTSGSTDTQYF; DNA: TGCGCCAGCAGCTTCATGACTAGCGGGAGTACAGATACGCAGTATTTT
J: TRBJ2-7; D: .; size: .; V: TRBV13; CDR3: CASSLVREDIYEQYF; DNA: TGTGCCAGCAGCTTAGTTCGGGAAGACATCTACGAGCAGTACTTC
J: TRBJ1-1; D: .; size: .; V: TRBV10-3; CDR3: CAISLGSGNTEAFF; DNA: TGTGCCATCAGTCTCGGGAGTGGGAACACTGAAGCTTTCTTT
J: TRBJ1-5; D: .; size: .; V: TRBV27; CDR3: CASSFRGGNQPQHF; DNA: TGTGCCAGCAGTTTCCGGGGTGGCAATCAGCCCCAGCATTTT
J: TRBJ2-4; D: .; size: .; V: TRBV19; CDR3: CATSLDTRQENIQYF; DNA: TGTGCCACCAGTTTGGACACAAGGCAGGAAAACATTCAGTACTTC
J: TRBJ1-3; D: TRBD1; size: .; V: TRBV3-1/TRBV3-2; CDR3: CASSPPWDRVSGNTIYF; DNA: TGTGCCAGCAGCCCGCCCTGGGACAGGGTTTCTGGAAACACCATATATTTT
J: TRBJ1-2; D: .; size: .; V: TRBV19; CDR3: CASSSPEPDGYTF; DNA: TGTGCCAGTAGTTCGCCCGAGCCGGATGGCTACACCTTC
J: TRBJ2-5; D: TRBD2; size: .; V: TRBV7-2; CDR3: CASSPGTSGGTGTQYF; DNA: TGTGCCAGCAGCCCCGGGACTAGCGGGGGGACGGGGACCCAGTACTTC
J: TRBJ1-1; D: .; size: .; V: TRBV11-3; CDR3: CASSSPPRNTEAFF; DNA: TGTGCCAGCAGCTCGCCCCCTAGGAACACTGAAGCTTTCTTT
J: TRBJ1-5; D: .; size: .; V: TRBV6-5; CDR3: CASSYGGVDQPQHF; DNA: TGTGCCAGCAGTTACGGAGGGGTGGATCAGCCCCAGCATTTT
J: TRBJ2-7; D: TRBD1; size: .; V: TRBV5-4; CDR3: CASSSINPTGAAYEQYF; DNA: TGTGCCAGCAGCTCAATCAACCCCACAGGGGCTGCCTACGAGCAGTACTTC
J: TRBJ1-2; D: .; size: .; V: TRBV19; CDR3: CASQQEGSYGYTF; DNA: TGTGCCAGTCAACAAGAGGGCAGCTATGGCTACACCTTC
J: TRBJ1-2; D: TRBD1; size: .; V: TRBV6-5; CDR3: CASSRQGNYGYTF; DNA: TGTGCCAGCAGTAGACAGGGGAACTATGGCTACACCTTC
J: TRBJ1-1; D: TRBD1; size: .; V: TRBV27; CDR3: CASRQTGVTEAFF; DNA: TGTGCCAGCAGGCAGACAGGGGTCACTGAAGCTTTCTTT
J: TRBJ1-2; D: .; size: .; V: TRBV9; CDR3: CASSVGPEGGYTF; DNA: TGTGCCAGCAGCGTGGGCCCCGAGGGTGGCTACACCTTC
J: TRBJ1-4; D: .; size: .; V: TRBV28; CDR3: CASSEGGARKLFF; DNA: TGTGCCAGCTCCGAGGGGGGGGCGCGGAAACTGTTTTTT
J: TRBJ1-1; D: .; size: .; V: TRBV14; CDR3: CASSQVTLRGTEAFF; DNA: TGTGCCAGCAGCCAAGTAACCCTAAGGGGGACGGAAGCTTTCTTT
J: TRBJ2-7; D: .; size: .; V: TRBV7-9; CDR3: CASSPDYLYEQYF; DNA: TGTGCCAGCAGCCCCGACTACCTCTACGAGCAGTACTTC
J: TRBJ1-6; D: .; size: .; V: TRBV30; CDR3: CAWSDREGTPLHF; DNA: TGTGCCTGGAGTGACCGGGAAGGAACACCCCTCCACTTT
J: TRBJ2-3; D: .; size: .; V: TRBV2; CDR3: CASSGVSSTDTQYF; DNA: TGTGCCAGCAGTGGCGTTTCTAGCACAGATACGCAGTATTTT
J: TRBJ1-1; D: .; size: .; V: TRBV18; CDR3: CASSPSQGITEAFF; DNA: TGTGCCAGCTCACCCTCTCAGGGGATCACTGAAGCTTTCTTT
J: TRBJ2-7; D: TRBD1; size: .; V: TRBV11-3; CDR3: CASSSQGTHEQYF; DNA: TGTGCCAGCAGCTCACAGGGGACCCACGAGCAGTACTTC
J: TRBJ2-7; D: TRBD2; size: few; V: TRBV24-1; CDR3: CAAGTSNHEQYF; DNA: TGTGCCGCCGGGACTAGCAATCACGAGCAGTACTTC
J: TRBJ1-1; D: .; size: .; V: TRBV9; CDR3: CASSAVAQTEAFF; DNA: TGTGCCAGCAGTGCGGTGGCGCAGACTGAAGCTTTCTTT
J: TRBJ1-4; D: TRBD1; size: .; V: TRBV19; CDR3: CASGHRGYNEKLFF; DNA: TGTGCCAGTGGCCACAGGGGGTATAATGAAAAACTGTTTTTT
J: TRBJ2-1; D: .; size: .; V: TRBV6-2/TRBV6-3; CDR3: CASSQDWSSYNEQFF; DNA: TGTGCCAGCAGCCAGGACTGGAGCTCCTACAATGAGCAGTTCTTC
J: TRBJ1-5; D: .; size: .; V: TRBV24-1; CDR3: CATSDPGGNQPQHF; DNA: TGTGCCACCAGTGACCCCGGGGGGAATCAGCCCCAGCATTTT
J: TRBJ1-1; D: .; size: few; V: TRBV15; CDR3: CATSRNPGEAFF; DNA: TGTGCCACCAGCAGAAATCCAGGGGAAGCTTTCTTT
J: TRBJ1-1; D: TRBD1; size: .; V: TRBV6-5; CDR3: CASSFTGTGLNTEAFF; DNA: TGTGCCAGCAGTTTCACCGGGACAGGCCTGAACACTGAAGCTTTCTTT
J: TRBJ1-1; D: TRBD1; size: .; V: TRBV6-5; CDR3: CASSWDRERTEAFF; DNA: TGTGCCAGCAGTTGGGACAGGGAAAGGACTGAAGCTTTCTTT
J: TRBJ2-7; D: TRBD1; size: .; V: TRBV5-1; CDR3: CASRPAGGRYEQYF; DNA: TGCGCCAGCAGACCCGCAGGGGGTAGGTACGAGCAGTACTTC
J: TRBJ2-1; D: TRBD2; size: few; V: TRBV5-1; CDR3: CASSHGLAGRDEQFF; DNA: TGCGCCAGCAGCCACGGACTAGCGGGACGAGATGAGCAGTTCTTC
J: TRBJ1-4; D: .; size: .; V: TRBV6-5; CDR3: CASSSGLLEKLFF; DNA: TGTGCCAGCAGTTCGGGACTTCTTGAAAAACTGTTTTTT
J: TRBJ2-3; D: TRBD1; size: .; V: TRBV7-9; CDR3: CASSLSQGASRTDTQYF; DNA: TGTGCCAGCAGCTTATCCCAGGGGGCATCGCGCACAGATACGCAGTATTTT
J: TRBJ1-5; D: .; size: .; V: TRBV19; CDR3: CASSTQTGPQPQHF; DNA: TGTGCCAGTAGTACCCAGACAGGACCTCAGCCCCAGCATTTT
J: TRBJ1-6; D: .; size: few; V: TRBV2; CDR3: CASSERHGSSYNSPLHF; DNA: TGTGCCAGCAGTGAGCGGCATGGAAGCTCCTATAATTCACCCCTCCACTTT
J: TRBJ2-7; D: TRBD2; size: few; V: TRBV7-9; CDR3: CASSPSPGTTVEQYF; DNA: TGTGCCAGCAGCCCCTCTCCCGGGACTACGGTCGAGCAGTACTTC
J: TRBJ1-3; D: TRBD1; size: once; V: TRBV18; CDR3: CASSPRDRLDGNTIYF; DNA: TGTGCCAGCTCACCACGGGACAGACTAGATGGAAACACCATATATTTT
J: TRBJ2-2; D: .; size: .; V: TRBV29-1; CDR3: CSVIPGRTGELFF; DNA: TGCAGCGTAATTCCGGGGAGAACCGGGGAGCTGTTTTTT
J: TRBJ1-4; D: TRBD1; size: .; V: TRBV19; CDR3: CASSHHRGEANEKLFF; DNA: TGTGCCAGTAGTCATCACAGGGGGGAGGCAAATGAAAAACTGTTTTTT
J: TRBJ1-5; D: .; size: many; V: TRBV29-1; CDR3: CSVQGLGQPQHF; DNA: TGCAGCGTACAGGGTCTAGGGCAGCCCCAGCATTTT
J: TRBJ1-4; D: .; size: .; V: TRBV7-3; CDR3: CASGRGPTNEKLFF; DNA: TGTGCCAGCGGTAGAGGGCCAACTAATGAAAAACTGTTTTTT